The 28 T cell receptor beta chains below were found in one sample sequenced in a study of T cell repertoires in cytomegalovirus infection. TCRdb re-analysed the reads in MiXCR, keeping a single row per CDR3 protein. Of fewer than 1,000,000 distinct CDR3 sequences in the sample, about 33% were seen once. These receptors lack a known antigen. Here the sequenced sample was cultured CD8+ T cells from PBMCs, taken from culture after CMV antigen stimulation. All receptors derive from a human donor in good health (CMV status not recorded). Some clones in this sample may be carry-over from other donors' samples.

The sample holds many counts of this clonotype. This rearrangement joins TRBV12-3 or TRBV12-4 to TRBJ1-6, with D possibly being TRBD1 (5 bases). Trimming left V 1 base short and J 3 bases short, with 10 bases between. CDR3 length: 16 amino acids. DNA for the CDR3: TGTGCCAGCAGTTTAGGTCAGGGCGTCTATAATTCACCCCTCCACTTT. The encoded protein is CASSLGQGVYNSPLHF.

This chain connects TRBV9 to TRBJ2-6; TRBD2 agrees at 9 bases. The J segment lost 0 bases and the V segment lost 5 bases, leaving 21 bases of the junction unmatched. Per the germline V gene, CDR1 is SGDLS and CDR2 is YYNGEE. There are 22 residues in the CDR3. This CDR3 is CASSHLKGLPLAGSSGANVLTF. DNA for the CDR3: TGTGCCAGCAGTCATCTTAAGGGGTTACCACTAGCGGGTAGCTCTGGGGCCAACGTCCTGACTTTC.

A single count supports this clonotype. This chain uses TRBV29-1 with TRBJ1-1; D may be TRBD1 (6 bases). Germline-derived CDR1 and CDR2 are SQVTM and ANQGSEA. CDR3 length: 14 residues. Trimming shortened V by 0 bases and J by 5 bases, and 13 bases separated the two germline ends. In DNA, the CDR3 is TGCAGCGTTGAAGATGCAGGGGAGAGTACTGAAGCTTTCTTT. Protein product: CSVEDAGESTEAFF.

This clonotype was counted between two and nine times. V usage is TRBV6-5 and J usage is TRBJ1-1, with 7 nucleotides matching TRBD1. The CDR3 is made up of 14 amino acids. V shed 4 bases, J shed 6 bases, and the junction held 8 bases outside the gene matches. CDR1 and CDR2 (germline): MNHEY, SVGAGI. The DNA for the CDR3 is TGTGCCAGCAGTTCCTTGGACAGGCTCGCTGAAGCTTTCTTT. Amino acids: CASSSLDRLAEAFF.

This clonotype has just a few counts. For the CDR3, the DNA is TGTGCCAGCAGTCCCCGGGGGGCGAGGACAGATACGCAGTATTTT. This sequence encodes CASSPRGARTDTQYF. The chain employs TRBV27 and TRBJ2-3, with D possibly matching TRBD2 (7 bases). The CDR3 is 15 residues long. The V gene's germline CDR1 is MNHEY and CDR2 SMNVEV (reference sequence). Deletions cut 5 bases from V and 3 bases from J, with 15 bases between.

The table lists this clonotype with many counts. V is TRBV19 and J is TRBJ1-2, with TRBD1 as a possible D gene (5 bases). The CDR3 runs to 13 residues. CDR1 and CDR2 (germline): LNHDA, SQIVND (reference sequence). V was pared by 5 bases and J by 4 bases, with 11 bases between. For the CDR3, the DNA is TGTGCCAGTAGTTACGGGGGTATCTATGGCTACACCTTC. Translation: CASSYGGIYGYTF.

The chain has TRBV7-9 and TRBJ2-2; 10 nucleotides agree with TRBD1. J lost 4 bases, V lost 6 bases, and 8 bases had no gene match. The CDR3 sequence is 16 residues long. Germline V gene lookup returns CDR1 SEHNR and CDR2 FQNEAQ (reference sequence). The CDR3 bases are TGTGCCAGCAGGCAACCGGGACAGGGGCCCACCGGGGAGCTGTTTTTT. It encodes CASRQPGQGPTGELFF.

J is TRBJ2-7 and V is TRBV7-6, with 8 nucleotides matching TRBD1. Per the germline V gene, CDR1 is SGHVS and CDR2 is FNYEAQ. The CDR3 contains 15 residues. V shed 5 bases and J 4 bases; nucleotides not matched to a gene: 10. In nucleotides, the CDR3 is TGTGCCAGCAGCGGACCCGGGACAGGAAAATACGAGCAGTACGTC. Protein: CASSGPGTGKYEQYV.

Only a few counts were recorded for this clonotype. In DNA form, the CDR3 reads TGTGCCGGGGGGGTGGACACCGGGGAGCTGTTTTTT. It yields the protein CAGGVDTGELFF. V gene TRBV12-3 or TRBV12-4 combines with J gene TRBJ2-2, with 7 bases identical to TRBD2. The CDR3 is made up of 12 amino acids. The ends lost 11 bases at V and 3 bases at J; junction bases unmatched: 3.

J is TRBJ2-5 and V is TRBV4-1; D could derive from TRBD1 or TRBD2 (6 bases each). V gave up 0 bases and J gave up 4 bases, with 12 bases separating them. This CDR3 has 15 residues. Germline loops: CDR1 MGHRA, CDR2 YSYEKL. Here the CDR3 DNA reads TGCGCCAGCAGCCAAGAAGGGGGAGCGGGAGAGACCCAGTACTTC. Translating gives CASSQEGGAGETQYF.

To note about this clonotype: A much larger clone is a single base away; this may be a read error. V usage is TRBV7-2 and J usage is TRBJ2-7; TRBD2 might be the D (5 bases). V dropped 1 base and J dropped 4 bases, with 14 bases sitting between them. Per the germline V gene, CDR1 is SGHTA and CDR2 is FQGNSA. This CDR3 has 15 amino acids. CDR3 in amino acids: CASSLGGQRPYEQYF. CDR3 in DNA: TGTGCCAGCAGCTTAGGCGGGCAAAGGCCTTACGAGCAGTACTTC. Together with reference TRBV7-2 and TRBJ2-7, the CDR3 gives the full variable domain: GAGVSQSPSNKVTEKGKDVELRCDPISGHTALYWYRQSLGQGLEFLIYFQGNSAPDKSGLPSDRFSAERTGGSVSTLTIQRTQQEDSAVYLCASSLGGQRPYEQYFGPGTRLTVT.

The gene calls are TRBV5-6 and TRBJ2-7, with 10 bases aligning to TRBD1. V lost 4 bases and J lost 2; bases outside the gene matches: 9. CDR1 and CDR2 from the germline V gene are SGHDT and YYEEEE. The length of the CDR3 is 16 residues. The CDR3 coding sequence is TGTGCCAGCAGCCCCTCGACAGGGGGCGATCCCTACGAGCAGTACGTC. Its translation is CASSPSTGGDPYEQYV.

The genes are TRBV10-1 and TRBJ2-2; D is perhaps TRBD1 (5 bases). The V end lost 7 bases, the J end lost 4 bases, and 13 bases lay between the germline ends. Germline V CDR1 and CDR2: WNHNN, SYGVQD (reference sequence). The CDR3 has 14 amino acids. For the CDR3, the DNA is TGCGCCAGCACACCAGGCCAGGGCACCGGGGAGCTGTTTTTT. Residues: CASTPGQGTGELFF.

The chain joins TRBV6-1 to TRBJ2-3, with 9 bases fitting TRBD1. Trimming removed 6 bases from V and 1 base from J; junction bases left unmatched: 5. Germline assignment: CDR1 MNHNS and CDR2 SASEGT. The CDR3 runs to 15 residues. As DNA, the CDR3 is TGTGCCAGCAGGCGAAGGACAGGGGGCACAGATACGCAGTATTTT. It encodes CASRRRTGGTDTQYF.

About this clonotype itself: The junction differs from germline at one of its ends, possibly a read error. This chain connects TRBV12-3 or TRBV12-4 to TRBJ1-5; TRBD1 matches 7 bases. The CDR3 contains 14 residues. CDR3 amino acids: CVSTQGQVNQPQHF. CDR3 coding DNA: TGTGTCAGCACCCAAGGACAGGTTAATCAGCCCCAGCATTTT.

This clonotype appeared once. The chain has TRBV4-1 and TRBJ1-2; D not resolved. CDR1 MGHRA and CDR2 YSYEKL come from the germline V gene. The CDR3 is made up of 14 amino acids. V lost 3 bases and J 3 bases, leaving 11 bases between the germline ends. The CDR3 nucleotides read TGCGCCAGCAGCCAGGAACAGAATTACTATGGCTACACCTTC. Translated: CASSQEQNYYGYTF.

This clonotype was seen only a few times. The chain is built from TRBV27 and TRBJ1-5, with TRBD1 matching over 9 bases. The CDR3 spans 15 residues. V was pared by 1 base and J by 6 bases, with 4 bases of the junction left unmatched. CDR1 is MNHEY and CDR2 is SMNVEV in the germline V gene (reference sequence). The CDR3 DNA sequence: TGTGCCAGCAGTTTATGGGGGACAGGGACTCAGCCCCAGCATTTT. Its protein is CASSLWGTGTQPQHF.

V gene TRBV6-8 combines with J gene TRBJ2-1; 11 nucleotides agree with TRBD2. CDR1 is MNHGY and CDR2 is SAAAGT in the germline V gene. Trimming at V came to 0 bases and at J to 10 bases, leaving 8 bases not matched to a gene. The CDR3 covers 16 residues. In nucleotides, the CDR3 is TGTGCCAGCAGTTACTCTAGCGGGGGGGCCTCTGAGGAGCAGTTCTTC. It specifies CASSYSSGGASEEQFF.

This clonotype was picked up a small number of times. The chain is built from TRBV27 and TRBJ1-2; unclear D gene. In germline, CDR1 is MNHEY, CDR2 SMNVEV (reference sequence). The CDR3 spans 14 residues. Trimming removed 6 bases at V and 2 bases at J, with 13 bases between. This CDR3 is CASSTNRANYGYTF. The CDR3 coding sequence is TGTGCCAGCAGCACCAACAGAGCAAACTATGGCTACACCTTC.

The CDR3 spells CASSAWTGAQETQYF. The CDR3 nucleotides read TGTGCCAGCAGCGCCTGGACAGGGGCACAAGAGACCCAGTACTTC. The V and J genes are TRBV5-6 and TRBJ2-5; 9 nucleotides align to TRBD1. The V gene's germline CDR1 is SGHDT and CDR2 YYEEEE. Trimming at V came to 4 bases and at J to 2 bases, leaving 6 bases not matched to a gene. CDR3 length: 15 residues.

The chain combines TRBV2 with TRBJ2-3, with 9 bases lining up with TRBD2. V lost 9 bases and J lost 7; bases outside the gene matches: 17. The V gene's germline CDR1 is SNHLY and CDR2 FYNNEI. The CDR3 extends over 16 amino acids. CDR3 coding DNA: TGTGCCAGTCCTCCGAAGCGGGGGGCCCCCCCCCATACGCAGTATTTT. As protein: CASPPKRGAPPHTQYF. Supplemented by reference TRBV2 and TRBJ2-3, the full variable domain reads EPEVTQTPSHQVTQMGQEVILRCVPISNHLYFYWYRQILGQKVEFLVSFYNNEISEKSEIFDDQFSVERPDGSNFTLKIRSTKLEDSAMYFCASPPKRGAPPHTQYFGPGTRLTVL.

CDR3 DNA sequence: TGCGCCAGCAGCTCCAGGACACGCTCCACAGATACGCAGTATTTT. This gives the protein CASSSRTRSTDTQYF. The J gene is TRBJ2-3, the V gene TRBV5-1; a weak D match, TRBD1 (5 bases). There are 15 residues in the CDR3. CDR1 is SGHRS, CDR2 YFSETQ, per germline. The V end lost 3 bases, the J end lost 2 bases, and 13 bases lay between the germline ends.

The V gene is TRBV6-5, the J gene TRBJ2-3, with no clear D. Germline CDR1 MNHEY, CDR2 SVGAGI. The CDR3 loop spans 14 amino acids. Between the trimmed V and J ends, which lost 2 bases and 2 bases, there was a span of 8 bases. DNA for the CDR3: TGTGCCAGCAGTTACGGTCCAAACACAGATACGCAGTATTTT. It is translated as CASSYGPNTDTQYF.

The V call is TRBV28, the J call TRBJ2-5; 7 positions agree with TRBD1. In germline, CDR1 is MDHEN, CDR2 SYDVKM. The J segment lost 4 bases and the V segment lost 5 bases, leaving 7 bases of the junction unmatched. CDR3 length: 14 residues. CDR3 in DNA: TGTGCCAGCAGTAACACAGGGGCGGGAGAGACCCAGTACTTC. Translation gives CASSNTGAGETQYF.

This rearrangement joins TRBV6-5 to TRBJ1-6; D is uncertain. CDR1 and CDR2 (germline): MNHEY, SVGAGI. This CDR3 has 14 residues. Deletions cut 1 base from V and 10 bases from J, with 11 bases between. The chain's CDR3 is CASSYLVTGSPLHF. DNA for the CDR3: TGTGCCAGCAGTTACTTGGTTACCGGATCACCCCTCCACTTT.

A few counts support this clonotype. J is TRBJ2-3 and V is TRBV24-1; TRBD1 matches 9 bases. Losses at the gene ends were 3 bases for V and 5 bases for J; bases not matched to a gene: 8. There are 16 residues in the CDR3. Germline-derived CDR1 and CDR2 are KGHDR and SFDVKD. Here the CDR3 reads CATSDGTGFFLDTQYF. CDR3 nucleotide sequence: TGTGCCACCAGTGATGGGACAGGGTTTTTCTTAGATACGCAGTATTTT.

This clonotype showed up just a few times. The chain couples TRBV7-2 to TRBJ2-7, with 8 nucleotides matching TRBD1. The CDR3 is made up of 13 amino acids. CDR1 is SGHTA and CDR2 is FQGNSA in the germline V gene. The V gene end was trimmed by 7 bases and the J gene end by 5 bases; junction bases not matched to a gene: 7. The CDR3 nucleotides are TGTGCCAGCACCTCGGACAGGGAAAACGAGCAGTACTTC. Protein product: CASTSDRENEQYF.

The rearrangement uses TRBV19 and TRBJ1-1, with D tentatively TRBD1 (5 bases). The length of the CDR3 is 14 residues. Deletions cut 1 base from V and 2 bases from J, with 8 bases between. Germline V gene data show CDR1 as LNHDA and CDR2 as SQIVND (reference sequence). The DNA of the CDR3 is TGTGCCAGTAGTATAGCTGGGGACAACACTGAAGCTTTCTTT. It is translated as CASSIAGDNTEAFF.